Below are 10 T cell receptor beta chains sequenced from a single sample in a study of radiation and T cells in renal cell carcinoma. The data were produced by immunoSEQ multiplex PCR, yet TCRdb's version contains in-frame clones alone and is incomplete. The sample comprises tens of thousands of clones, over 65% of which are singletons, and 5% to 6.5% rests with the top ten. The time point was: baseline pretreatment blood. This sample's treatment: 15 Gy SBRT to primary tumor, nephrectomy 4 weeks later. Specimen: blood, collected from a patient whose treatment included radiotherapy and nephrectomy. The receptors originated from a man aged 60 to 75 with renal cell carcinoma.

This chain joins TRBV2 and TRBJ2-1; D call uncertain. The CDR3 has 12 residues. Trimming removed 5 bases at V and 12 bases at J, with 14 bases between. CDR1 is SNHLY and CDR2 is FYNNEI in the germline V gene. CDR3 DNA: TGTGCCAGCAGTCAAAGCCGACTCGCGCAGTTCTTC. Its translation: CASSQSRLAQFF.

CDR3 bases: TGTGCCACCAGCAGAGACCGACTGAGTGGGAACACCGGGGAGCTGTTTTTT. Translating gives CATSRDRLSGNTGELFF. The V and J genes are TRBV15 and TRBJ2-2, with D uncertain. Trimming pared 0 bases from V and 1 base from J, leaving 12 bases between. The CDR3 is made up of 17 amino acids. Germline V gene sequence: CDR1 LNHNV, CDR2 YYDKDF (reference sequence).

This clone has ten or more counts. V is TRBV29-1 and J is TRBJ1-2; D is perhaps TRBD1 (5 bases). The germline V and J ends were trimmed by 8 bases and 3 bases, with 10 bases remaining between them. The V gene's germline CDR1 is SQVTM and CDR2 ANQGSEA. The CDR3 runs to 11 residues. CDR3 nucleotides: TGCAGCTCTCAGGGAGACTATGGCTACACCTTC. Its translation: CSSQGDYGYTF. Full variable domain (missing parts from reference TRBV29-1 and TRBJ1-2): SAVISQKPSRDICQRGTSLTIQCQVDSQVTMMFWYRQQPGQSLTLIATANQGSEATYESGFVIDKFPISRPNLTFSTLTVSNMSPEDSSIYLCSSQGDYGYTFGSGTRLTVV.

The chain couples TRBV19 to TRBJ2-7; 8 bases map to TRBD2. Germline V gene lookup returns CDR1 LNHDA and CDR2 SQIVND (reference sequence). The CDR3 spans 16 residues. V gave up 5 bases and J gave up 1 base; unmatched junction bases: 10. The CDR3 spells CASSLAGREGSYEQYF. The CDR3 nucleotides read TGTGCCAGTAGTTTGGCCGGTCGGGAGGGTTCCTACGAGCAGTACTTC. The full variable domain, its missing parts supplied by reference TRBV19 and TRBJ2-7, is DGGITQSPKYLFRKEGQNVTLSCEQNLNHDAMYWYRQDPGQGLRLIYYSQIVNDFQKGDIAEGYSVSREKKESFPLTVTSAQKNPTAFYLCASSLAGREGSYEQYFGPGTRLTVT.

This clone was recorded a few times. The chain employs TRBV4-3 and TRBJ2-1; TRBD2 agrees at 9 bases. The CDR3 extends over 17 amino acids. The ends lost 0 bases at V and 7 bases at J; junction bases unmatched: 10. From germline, CDR1 is LGHNA and CDR2 YSLEER. The CDR3 loop is CASSQEPSGTRGNEQFF. DNA for the CDR3: TGCGCCAGCAGCCAAGAGCCTAGCGGGACCCGGGGGAATGAGCAGTTCTTC.

The chain couples TRBV27 to TRBJ1-1, with D unresolved. Germline V CDR1 and CDR2: MNHEY, SMNVEV (reference sequence). V was shortened by 4 bases and J by 3 bases, with 18 bases between the two germline ends. The CDR3 totals 16 residues. The CDR3 nucleotides are TGTGCCAGCAGTTCCCGATCAGAGGATAGGTACACTGAAGCTTTCTTT. Protein sequence: CASSSRSEDRYTEAFF.

This sequence joins TRBV6-1 and TRBJ2-1, with D possibly matching TRBD2 (6 bases). CDR1 is MNHNS and CDR2 is SASEGT in the germline V gene. The CDR3 runs to 15 residues. V was trimmed by 2 bases and J by 5 bases, leaving 13 bases between them. DNA for the CDR3: TGTGCCAGCAGTGAATGGAGGGAGACCCACAATGAGCAGTTCTTC. Its translation is CASSEWRETHNEQFF.

The chain joins TRBV25-1 to TRBJ2-5, with a possible D match to TRBD2 (7 bases). Trimming cost V 4 bases and J 1 base, with 16 bases left between them. Per germline, CDR1 MGHDK and CDR2 SYGVNS. There are 16 residues in the CDR3. Here the CDR3 DNA reads TGTGCCAGCAGTGCGGGGGGCATGCAGGCCCAAGAGACCCAGTACTTC. The encoded protein is CASSAGGMQAQETQYF.

The rearrangement links TRBV19 to TRBJ2-2; D is undetermined. The V and J ends lost 6 bases and 3 bases respectively, with 11 bases between them. The CDR3 consists of 14 residues. Germline lookup yields CDR1 LNHDA and CDR2 SQIVND (reference sequence). The CDR3 nucleotides read TGTGCCAGTAGAGGTATTTCGGACACCGGGGAGCTGTTTTTT. Translation: CASRGISDTGELFF.

This chain uses TRBV5-1 with TRBJ1-2; 9 nucleotides align to TRBD1. CDR1 is SGHRS and CDR2 is YFSETQ in the germline V gene. The trim removed 4 bases at V and 1 base at J, leaving 5 bases unmatched. The CDR3 sequence is 15 residues long. In nucleotides, the CDR3 is TGCGCCAGCAGCGGGACAGGGAGGGGTAACTATGGCTACACCTTC. It translates to CASSGTGRGNYGYTF.